These T cell receptor beta chains were read from a single sample in a study of T cells after posttransplantation cyclophosphamide. TCRdb keeps only in-frame clones here, not all; method: immunoSEQ multiplex PCR. The sample contains tens of thousands of clones, roughly 88% of which appear only once. The sequencing used PBMCs, collected 55 to 70 days after allogeneic stem cell transplant with posttransplant cyclophosphamide. These receptors came from a male patient between 60 and 69 years old who received an allogeneic stem cell transplant from a related donor and was CMV-positive. The T cells may partly be graft donor cells. Both conserved end residues are part of each CDR3. The D gene is left open where the match is weak. Clone size is shown for a subset of rows, as once, few, many or a class of expanded clone.

j_gene: TRBJ1-1
v_gene: TRBV5-6
d_gene: -
abundance: few
CDR3nt: TGTGCCAGCAGCTTGTATCCAGGGCTCAGGGGAGCTTTCTTT
CDR3aa: CASSLYPGLRGAFF

j_gene: TRBJ1-5
v_gene: TRBV27
d_gene: -
abundance: -
CDR3nt: TGTGCCAGCAGTTCTCAGGGGAATTTCGCTCAGCCCCAGCATTTT
CDR3aa: CASSSQGNFAQPQHF

j_gene: TRBJ2-1
v_gene: TRBV7-9
d_gene: TRBD1
abundance: -
CDR3nt: TGTGCCAGCAGCTTACTCACTAGACAGGGGGCGTCCTACAATGAGCAGTTCTTC
CDR3aa: CASSLLTRQGASYNEQFF

j_gene: TRBJ1-5
v_gene: TRBV27
d_gene: -
abundance: -
CDR3nt: TGTGCCAGTTCGAAAACAGGCAATCAGCCCCAGCATTTT
CDR3aa: CASSKTGNQPQHF

j_gene: TRBJ2-2
v_gene: TRBV5-1
d_gene: -
abundance: -
CDR3nt: TGCGCCAGCAGGCGGGGCCTTGAAGGGGAGCTGTTTTTT
CDR3aa: CASRRGLEGELFF

j_gene: TRBJ1-6
v_gene: TRBV6-1
d_gene: -
abundance: -
CDR3nt: TGTGCCAGCAATGACAGGCGTAATTCCCCCCTCCACTTT
CDR3aa: CASNDRRNSPLHF

j_gene: TRBJ2-5
v_gene: TRBV20-1
d_gene: -
abundance: -
CDR3nt: TGCAGTGCTAGACTCCAAGAGACCCAGTACTTC
CDR3aa: CSARLQETQYF

j_gene: TRBJ1-5
v_gene: TRBV28
d_gene: -
abundance: -
CDR3nt: TGTGCCAGCAGTTTAGTTACAGGGTATCAGCCCCAGCATTTT
CDR3aa: CASSLVTGYQPQHF

j_gene: TRBJ2-7
v_gene: TRBV30
d_gene: TRBD1
abundance: -
CDR3nt: TGTGCCTTCTCCAGGGGGTCCTACGAGCAGTACTTC
CDR3aa: CAFSRGSYEQYF

j_gene: TRBJ2-5
v_gene: TRBV4-1
d_gene: -
abundance: -
CDR3nt: TGCGCCAGCAGCCAAGACGACGGGCAAGAGACCCAGTACTTC
CDR3aa: CASSQDDGQETQYF

j_gene: TRBJ2-5
v_gene: TRBV27
d_gene: TRBD2
abundance: -
CDR3nt: TGTGCCAGCAGTTTATTAGCGGGGGGACAAGAGACCCAGTACTTC
CDR3aa: CASSLLAGGQETQYF

j_gene: TRBJ2-1
v_gene: TRBV4-1
d_gene: -
abundance: once
CDR3nt: TGCGCCAGCAGCTTCAGAGAGGGTGACAATGAGCAGTTCTTC
CDR3aa: CASSFREGDNEQFF

j_gene: TRBJ2-6
v_gene: TRBV19
d_gene: TRBD1
abundance: -
CDR3nt: TGTGCCAGTAGAACCACAGGGGCAGGGGCCAACGTCCTGACTTTC
CDR3aa: CASRTTGAGANVLTF

j_gene: TRBJ1-2
v_gene: TRBV25-1
d_gene: -
abundance: -
CDR3nt: TGTGCCAGCAGCACCCGGTCAGGCCATGGCTACACCTTC
CDR3aa: CASSTRSGHGYTF

j_gene: TRBJ1-2
v_gene: TRBV13
d_gene: -
abundance: -
CDR3nt: TGTGCCAGCAGCTTAGGGAGGACTTATGGCTACACCTTC
CDR3aa: CASSLGRTYGYTF

j_gene: TRBJ2-3
v_gene: TRBV7-9
d_gene: -
abundance: -
CDR3nt: TGTGCCAGCAGCTCCACACAGGACACGGATACGCAGTATTTT
CDR3aa: CASSSTQDTDTQYF

j_gene: TRBJ1-4
v_gene: TRBV5-5
d_gene: -
abundance: few
CDR3nt: TGTGCCAGCAGCATACGACCGGGATACAAGGCAACTAATGAAAAACTGTTTTTT
CDR3aa: CASSIRPGYKATNEKLFF

j_gene: TRBJ2-1
v_gene: TRBV5-6
d_gene: TRBD1
abundance: -
CDR3nt: TGTGCCAGCAGCTGGGCCCAGGGACAGGGGTCCAATGAGCAGTTCTTC
CDR3aa: CASSWAQGQGSNEQFF

j_gene: TRBJ1-6
v_gene: TRBV4-1
d_gene: TRBD1
abundance: -
CDR3nt: TGCGCCAGCAGCCCGGGACAGTCGAGCTCCTATAATTCACCCCTCCACTTT
CDR3aa: CASSPGQSSSYNSPLHF

j_gene: TRBJ2-2
v_gene: TRBV6-1
d_gene: -
abundance: -
CDR3nt: TGTGCCAGCAGCTCCCCGAACACCGGGGAGCTGTTTTTT
CDR3aa: CASSSPNTGELFF

j_gene: TRBJ1-1
v_gene: TRBV18
d_gene: -
abundance: -
CDR3nt: TGTGCCAGCTCACCAGCGGCGCGCGTAACTGAAGCTTTCTTT
CDR3aa: CASSPAARVTEAFF

j_gene: TRBJ2-1
v_gene: TRBV6-5
d_gene: -
abundance: -
CDR3nt: TGTGCCAGTGGTCAAGCGTCCAATGAGCAGTTCTTC
CDR3aa: CASGQASNEQFF

j_gene: TRBJ2-3
v_gene: TRBV12-5
d_gene: TRBD1
abundance: -
CDR3nt: TGTGCTAGTGGTTTGGCATCTGGGACAGGGAAGGGAGATACGCAGTATTTT
CDR3aa: CASGLASGTGKGDTQYF

j_gene: TRBJ2-1
v_gene: TRBV27
d_gene: TRBD1
abundance: -
CDR3nt: TGTGCCAGCAGTTTCGGTGGACAGGGTTATGAGCAGTTCTTC
CDR3aa: CASSFGGQGYEQFF

j_gene: TRBJ1-3
v_gene: TRBV6-1
d_gene: -
abundance: -
CDR3nt: TGTGCCAGCAGTGAACTCGGGGGCTCTGGAAACACCATATATTTT
CDR3aa: CASSELGGSGNTIYF

j_gene: TRBJ1-3
v_gene: TRBV7-9
d_gene: -
abundance: once
CDR3nt: TGTGCCAGCAGCTTAGGGCCGAACTCTGGAAACACCATATATTTT
CDR3aa: CASSLGPNSGNTIYF

j_gene: TRBJ1-2
v_gene: TRBV10-3
d_gene: TRBD1
abundance: -
CDR3nt: TGTGCCATCAGTGAGCCAGGGGGGCTCCGGGGCTACACCTTC
CDR3aa: CAISEPGGLRGYTF

j_gene: TRBJ2-2
v_gene: TRBV29-1
d_gene: TRBD2
abundance: -
CDR3nt: TGCAGCATAATGAGCGGGGACACCGGGGAGCTGTTTTTT
CDR3aa: CSIMSGDTGELFF

j_gene: TRBJ2-1
v_gene: TRBV6-5
d_gene: -
abundance: few
CDR3nt: TGTGCCAGCAGTGTAGAAGCGGCCGAACACAATGAGCAGTTCTTC
CDR3aa: CASSVEAAEHNEQFF

j_gene: TRBJ2-3
v_gene: TRBV10-3
d_gene: -
abundance: -
CDR3nt: TGTGCCATCAGTGAGTCGGTCCCCGTACAAGATACGCAGTATTTT
CDR3aa: CAISESVPVQDTQYF

j_gene: TRBJ1-2
v_gene: TRBV6-1
d_gene: TRBD1
abundance: -
CDR3nt: TGTGCCAGCAGTGAGATCAGTGGACAGGGGAGGTATGGCTACACCTTC
CDR3aa: CASSEISGQGRYGYTF

j_gene: TRBJ2-1
v_gene: TRBV4-2
d_gene: -
abundance: -
CDR3nt: TGTGCCAGCAGCCAAGGACAGGCCAACGCGGGCGGCAATGAGCAGTTCTTC
CDR3aa: CASSQGQANAGGNEQFF

j_gene: TRBJ2-3
v_gene: TRBV2
d_gene: TRBD1
abundance: -
CDR3nt: TGTGCCAGCAGACTAAGGGACAGGGGAGACGATACGCAGTATTTT
CDR3aa: CASRLRDRGDDTQYF

j_gene: TRBJ2-5
v_gene: TRBV6-6
d_gene: TRBD1
abundance: -
CDR3nt: TGTGCCAGCAGCATGGGATCGACAGGGGGAGAGACCCAGTACTTC
CDR3aa: CASSMGSTGGETQYF

j_gene: TRBJ1-1
v_gene: TRBV7-2
d_gene: TRBD1
abundance: -
CDR3nt: TGTGCCAGCAGCCTCGACAGGGCCACTGAAGCTTTCTTT
CDR3aa: CASSLDRATEAFF

j_gene: TRBJ1-1
v_gene: TRBV5-8
d_gene: -
abundance: -
CDR3nt: TGTGCCAGCAGCCGAGGGTTAGGGGCTTTCTTT
CDR3aa: CASSRGLGAFF

j_gene: TRBJ1-3
v_gene: TRBV27
d_gene: -
abundance: -
CDR3nt: TGTGCCAGCACCCCCCGCTCTGGAAACACCATATATTTT
CDR3aa: CASTPRSGNTIYF

j_gene: TRBJ1-2
v_gene: TRBV30
d_gene: -
abundance: -
CDR3nt: TGTGCCTTTCCACGGGGGACGGACTATGGCTACACCTTC
CDR3aa: CAFPRGTDYGYTF

j_gene: TRBJ1-6
v_gene: TRBV5-4
d_gene: TRBD1
abundance: -
CDR3nt: TGTGCCAGCAGCTTACAGGGGGAGGGGGTACCCCTCCACTTT
CDR3aa: CASSLQGEGVPLHF